This TCR beta chain is drawn from a study of blood T cell repertoires in COVID-19. About the study: The origin of the acute and convalescent COVID-19 samples was the United States, Italy and Spain. T cells, B-cell-depleted T cells, or PBMCs provided the cDNA or gDNA that served as material.

The CDR3 has 16 amino acids. V shed 0 bases, J shed 10 bases, and the junction held 11 bases outside the gene matches. The germline V gene has CDR1 SGDLS and CDR2 YYNGEE. Source study methods: Scientists estimated how many nucleated cells there were by amplifying reference gene primers. The table came from immunoSEQ multiplex PCR; TCRdb's copy has only in-frame clones and leaves some out. Clonal size and the V and J genes are those of that table, whereas D and trimming came from the DNA. The profile shows 270,000 or so clones, roughly 91% of them singletons. Clinical history as reported by participants underpinned cohort assignment. This clone was counted once.

Sequenced material: PBMCs or T cells enriched from blood (not recorded which). The chain couples TRBV9 to TRBJ2-1; the match to TRBD2 covers 9 bases. The clonotype comes from a woman aged 40 to 50 with acute COVID-19. The CDR3 bases are TGTGCCAGCAGCGTAGGGGGGGTAGCGGGAGTTTTAGAGCAGTTCTTC. It is translated as CASSVGGVAGVLEQFF. Drawing the rest from reference TRBV9 and TRBJ2-1, the complete variable domain is DSGVTQTPKHLITATGQRVTLRCSPRSGDLSVYWYQQSLDQGLQFLIQYYNGEERAKGNILERFSAQQFPDLHSELNLSSLELGDSALYFCASSVGGVAGVLEQFFGPGTRLTVL.